This is a list of T cell receptor beta chains from one sample in a study of vaccination and CD4 T cells after COVID-19. A single record per CDR3 protein comes from TCRdb applying MiXCR to the PCR reads. The sample comprises under 20,000 distinct CDR3 sequences, roughly 58% of which are singletons, and approximately 12% rests with the top ten. For these TCRs, the target antigens are not known. Sequenced material: CD4+ T cells from blood, cultured in vitro. Receptor source: a human donor who had recovered from COVID-19. CDR3s include the opening cysteine and the closing phenylalanine or tryptophan. Each record gives: J gene, V gene, clone size, D gene, CDR3 DNA, CDR3 protein. The D gene is left open where the match is weak. The size entry is marked missing in some rows and otherwise reads once, few, many or a size class.

>TRBJ1-1|TRBV27|-|-
TGTGCCAGCAGTTTATCTCCAGGGGTGACTGAAGCTTTCTTT
CASSLSPGVTEAFF
>TRBJ2-3|TRBV12-3/TRBV12-4|-|TRBD2
TGTGCCAGCAGTTCCCACCGGGCTAGCGGGGGGGTCACAGATACGCAGTATTTT
CASSSHRASGGVTDTQYF
>TRBJ2-1|TRBV7-3|-|-
TGTGCCAGCAATCCCGCGGGGCCGCCCTCCGAGCAGTTCTTC
CASNPAGPPSEQFF
>TRBJ1-1|TRBV6-1|-|-
TGTGCCAGCACCCGGGCCCCGGGGAACACTGAAGCTTTCTTT
CASTRAPGNTEAFF
>TRBJ2-1|TRBV6-2/TRBV6-3|few|-
TGTGCCACCGTATCAATCAGCTCCTACAATGAGCAGTTCTTC
CATVSISSYNEQFF
>TRBJ2-3|TRBV2|-|-
TGTGCCAGCAGGCGCACTAGCACCGACACAGATACGCAGTATTTT
CASRRTSTDTDTQYF
>TRBJ2-1|TRBV20-1|-|TRBD2
TGCAGTGCTAGACTAACGGGGGGGCCAGGGGATGAGCAGTTCTTC
CSARLTGGPGDEQFF
>TRBJ1-2|TRBV3-1|-|TRBD1
TGTGCCAGCAGCCAATTAAAGACAGGGAACTATGGCTACACCTTC
CASSQLKTGNYGYTF
>TRBJ2-2|TRBV2|-|-
TGTGCCACCAGCCCCCTAAGCGGAAACACCGGGGAGCTGTTTTTT
CATSPLSGNTGELFF
>TRBJ1-1|TRBV7-9|-|-
TGTGCCAGCAGCACCCCCCGCTGGAGGGCGGGAGGTGACACTGAAGCTTTCTTT
CASSTPRWRAGGDTEAFF
>TRBJ2-5|TRBV2|-|-
TGTGCCAGCAGTGTGGGCAGGTCGGGGACGGAGACCCAGTACTTC
CASSVGRSGTETQYF
>TRBJ1-2|TRBV28|-|-
TGTGCCAGCAGTAACTCTCATGCGGCGGTCGGGTATGGCTACACCTTC
CASSNSHAAVGYGYTF
>TRBJ1-5|TRBV12-3/TRBV12-4|few|-
TGTGCCAGCAGTTTAGAAGGGAATAGCAATCAGCCCCAGCATTTT
CASSLEGNSNQPQHF
>TRBJ2-1|TRBV23-1|once|TRBD1
TGCGCCAGCAGTCTGAAAGGGACAGCCCGGGCCAATGAGCAGTTCTTC
CASSLKGTARANEQFF
>TRBJ1-5|TRBV6-1|few|-
TGTGCCAGCGGGGCGGAGGCGAGCAATCAGCCCCAGCATTTT
CASGAEASNQPQHF
>TRBJ1-5|TRBV6-2/TRBV6-3|-|-
TGTGCCAGCAGTTACGGAACAATCCCTCCCAATCAGCCCCAGCATTTT
CASSYGTIPPNQPQHF
>TRBJ2-3|TRBV11-2|-|-
TGTGCCAGCAGCTTAGGGGGGAGACCCACAGATACGCAGTATTTT
CASSLGGRPTDTQYF
>TRBJ1-5|TRBV5-1|-|-
TGCGCCAGCAGCTTGGGGGTCGGGCAGGGACATCAGCCCCAGCATTTT
CASSLGVGQGHQPQHF
>TRBJ2-3|TRBV11-3|-|TRBD1
TGTGCCAGCAGCACCACCTGGGACAGCAGGACAGATACGCAGTATTTT
CASSTTWDSRTDTQYF
>TRBJ1-2|TRBV7-2|few|-
TGTGCCAGCAGCCTAGGAGCAGGGGTTGGCTACACCTTC
CASSLGAGVGYTF
>TRBJ2-1|TRBV6-1|-|-
TGTGCCAGCAAGGGCGGGGGCCACAATGAGCAGTTCTTC
CASKGGGHNEQFF